What follows are 27 T cell receptor beta chains derived from one specimen sequenced in a study of T cells in Graves' hyperthyroidism and ophthalmopathy. What was amplified from RNA transcripts were TCR beta CDR3 regions. When the TCR CDR3 underwent first-round RT-PCR, the HTBI primer set was used. TCRdb passed the multiplex PCR reads through MiXCR, listing each CDR3 protein once. The data contain hundreds of thousands of distinct CDR3 sequences, around 40% of them seen just once; the ten biggest clones take up approximately 31%. The sample was blood. All receptors derive from a middle-aged woman with Graves' hyperthyroidism.

The V call is TRBV20-1, the J call TRBJ1-1, with a weak D call TRBD1 (5 bases). V was cut by 2 bases and J by 3 bases, with 13 bases left in between. Germline-derived CDR1 and CDR2 are DFQATT and SNEGSKA (reference sequence). The CDR3 spans 14 residues. The CDR3 sequence: CSARQGYEYTEAFF. In DNA form, the CDR3 reads TGCAGTGCTAGACAGGGTTATGAATACACTGAAGCTTTCTTT.

The chain has TRBV20-1 and TRBJ2-7, with D possibly matching TRBD2 (5 bases). Looked up from germline, CDR1 is DFQATT and CDR2 is SNEGSKA (reference sequence). This CDR3 has 16 amino acids. V dropped 0 bases and J dropped 5 bases, with 20 bases sitting between them. CDR3 nucleotides: TGCAGTGCTAGAGAGGTCGGTCCGGGAAGGTCCGACGAGCAGTACTTC. It is translated as CSAREVGPGRSDEQYF.

The table lists this clonotype with a few counts. The V and J genes are TRBV7-2 and TRBJ1-6; D is perhaps TRBD1 (6 bases). Per the germline V gene, CDR1 is SGHTA and CDR2 is FQGNSA. The CDR3 contains 16 residues. V dropped 6 bases and J dropped 7 bases, with 19 bases sitting between them. The CDR3 DNA is TGTGCCAGCAGTTCCACCGCCAGGGGACTCAATTCACCCCTCCACTTT. Its protein is CASSSTARGLNSPLHF.

The chain links TRBV4-1 to TRBJ1-1; 9 nucleotides agree with TRBD1. Trimming removed 1 base from V and 6 bases from J; junction bases left unmatched: 15. The CDR3 has 18 residues. The V gene's germline CDR1 is MGHRA and CDR2 YSYEKL. Here the CDR3 reads CASSQALDRGRGVSEAFF. Written as DNA, the CDR3 is TGCGCCAGCAGCCAAGCCCTGGACAGGGGAAGGGGGGTTTCTGAAGCTTTCTTT.

As for this clonotype: The germline gene is not matched at one end of the junction; a read error may be the cause. The V call is TRBV5-6, the J call TRBJ1-1; no clear D gene. In germline, CDR1 is SGHDT, CDR2 YYEEEE. The CDR3 spans 14 residues. The CDR3 here is CACSLADGNTEAFF. The CDR3 bases are TGTGCCTGCAGCTTGGCCGACGGGAACACTGAAGCTTTCTTT.

This clonotype occurred a few times. The V gene is TRBV2, the J gene TRBJ1-1, with 10 bases fitting TRBD1. This CDR3 has 16 amino acids. Germline CDR1 and CDR2: SNHLY and FYNNEI. The V and J ends lost 2 bases and 1 base, in that order; junction bases with no gene match: 4. CDR3 nucleotides: TGTGCCAGCAGTGAATCAAGGACAGGGGGGAACACTGAAGCTTTCTTT. Its translation: CASSESRTGGNTEAFF.

This chain connects TRBV7-2 to TRBJ1-6; no firm D call. Trimming shortened V by 5 bases and J by 8 bases, and 28 bases separated the two germline ends. Germline assignment: CDR1 SGHTA and CDR2 FQGNSA. This CDR3 spans 19 amino acids. As DNA, the CDR3 is TGTGCCAGCAGCCAGCTCTCGCCGACATCAACCACGGGAGATTCACCCCTCCACTTT. It is translated as CASSQLSPTSTTGDSPLHF.

This clonotype was picked up a small number of times. The gene calls are TRBV6-6 and TRBJ1-4, with 8 bases that match TRBD1. After removal of 5 bases from V and 4 bases from J, the junction contained 6 bases not matched to a gene. The CDR3 is made up of 15 amino acids. The V gene's germline CDR1 is MNHNY and CDR2 SVGAGI (reference sequence). CDR3 amino acids: CASSAPGGSNEKLFF. Here the CDR3 DNA reads TGTGCCAGCAGTGCCCCAGGGGGCAGTAATGAAAAACTGTTTTTT.

This rearrangement joins TRBV13 to TRBJ1-2; possibly TRBD1 for D (5 bases). Deletions cut 1 base from V and 4 bases from J, with 16 bases between. Germline values: CDR1 PRHDT, CDR2 FYEKMQ (reference sequence). The CDR3 length is 16 residues. The CDR3 DNA follows: TGTGCCAGCAGCTTAGTAGCGGGGCGTGAAGGCTATGGCTACACCTTC. It codes for CASSLVAGREGYGYTF.

This clonotype showed up just once. This clone may be a read error of a much larger clone one base away. V gene TRBV12-3 or TRBV12-4 combines with J gene TRBJ1-3, with D unclear. The CDR3 runs to 14 residues. The CDR3 region has the DNA TGTGCCGGCAGTTTATCCTGGGCCGGAAACACCATATATTTT. Translating it yields CAGSLSWAGNTIYF.

About this clonotype itself: A much larger clone is a single base away; this may be a read error. The J gene is TRBJ2-6, the V gene TRBV2; the match to TRBD1 covers 7 bases. The CDR3 consists of 18 residues. Germline CDR1 reads SNHLY; CDR2 reads FYNNEI. J lost 4 bases, V lost 5 bases, and 14 bases had no gene match. CDR3 in DNA: TGTGCCAGCAGTAATCAACAGGGGCGTATGGCCGGGGCCAACGTCCTGACTTTC. Protein sequence: CASSNQQGRMAGANVLTF.

The table lists this clonotype with many counts. This chain links TRBV9 with TRBJ2-7; D is unclear. Germline V lookup: CDR1 SGDLS, CDR2 YYNGEE. Between the trimmed V and J ends, which lost 7 bases and 3 bases, there was a span of 8 bases. The CDR3 loop spans 11 amino acids. The CDR3 region has the DNA TGTGCCAGCGGATCGGTCTACGAGCAGTACTTC. Protein sequence: CASGSVYEQYF.

This clonotype came up a few times. The chain recombines TRBV6-5 with TRBJ1-6, with D possibly TRBD1 on 5 matching bases. The CDR3 spans 15 residues. The V and J ends lost 9 bases and 4 bases respectively, with 16 bases between them. Germline V gene data show CDR1 as MNHEY and CDR2 as SVGAGI. The CDR3 coding sequence is TGTGCCAGTTGGGGGGGTCGGAGATATAATTCACCCCTCCACTTT. Translating it yields CASWGGRRYNSPLHF.

This clonotype came up a few times. This chain connects TRBV7-2 to TRBJ2-7, with a tentative D call TRBD1 (5 bases). Germline CDR1 SGHTA, CDR2 FQGNSA. The CDR3 contains 18 residues. Deletions cut 5 bases from V and 5 bases from J, with 28 bases between. The CDR3 coding sequence is TGTGCCAGCAGCATCCGTCGGGTAGGGGTCGCGCCGCGGCACGAGCAGTACTTC. Translated, it gives CASSIRRVGVAPRHEQYF.

The rearrangement uses TRBV7-9 and TRBJ2-7; D may be TRBD1 (6 bases). CDR3 length equals 15 residues. The V gene lost 5 bases and the J gene lost 2 bases, with 16 bases spanning the gap. The V gene's germline CDR1 is SEHNR and CDR2 FQNEAQ (reference sequence). This CDR3 is CASSNFDRSPYEQYF. In DNA form, the CDR3 reads TGTGCCAGCAGCAACTTTGACAGGAGCCCCTACGAGCAGTACTTC.

This clonotype has at least ten counts. The CDR3, as DNA: TGTGCCAGCAGTGAAGGTGGGACTTCGGGGGGTCAGCCCCAGCATTTT. This codes for CASSEGGTSGGQPQHF. This sequence joins TRBV2 and TRBJ1-5; TRBD1 is a possible D gene (5 bases). With 1 base removed from V and 6 bases from J, the gap between germline ends came to 16 bases. The germline V gene encodes CDR1 SNHLY and CDR2 FYNNEI. CDR3 length equals 16 residues.

The rearrangement joins TRBV10-1 to TRBJ2-3; TRBD2 matches 12 bases. Germline loops: CDR1 WNHNN, CDR2 SYGVQD (reference sequence). The CDR3 extends over 15 amino acids. Losses at the gene ends were 5 bases for V and 4 bases for J; bases not matched to a gene: 4. The CDR3 here is CASSRLAGVSDTQYF. The CDR3 coding sequence is TGCGCCAGCAGTCGACTAGCGGGAGTCTCAGATACGCAGTATTTT.

About this clonotype itself: The CDR3 carries no conserved terminal phenylalanine or tryptophan, so it likely arises from a read error. It is unclear where the CDR3 begins or ends on the DNA, so no DNA is shown, and the CDR3 is as TCRdb lists it. This sequence joins TRBV20-1 and TRBJ1-4; TRBD1 reflects the table's D call only, with no check against the DNA. The CDR3 length equals 8 residues, ends included. In germline, CDR1 is DFQATT, CDR2 SNEGSKA (reference sequence). CDR3 sequence reads: CSPKGDRV.

With respect to this clonotype: A read error may be the cause here, since a much bigger clone is one base away. The final CDR3 position lacks the conserved phenylalanine or tryptophan, pointing to a likely read error. The V and J genes are TRBV19 and TRBJ1-3; D call uncertain. Germline loops: CDR1 LNHDA, CDR2 SQIVND (reference sequence). With 6 bases removed from V and 6 bases from J, the gap between germline ends came to 15 bases. The CDR3 has 14 amino acids. The CDR3 region has the DNA TGTGCCAGTAGAGTCGGCGTGGGCAAAAACACCATATATATT. Encoded protein: CASRVGVGKNTIYI.

The chain employs TRBV10-3 and TRBJ2-7; D assignment may be TRBD1 or TRBD2 (5 bases each). The V and J ends lost 10 bases and 6 bases respectively, with 28 bases between them. The CDR3 sequence is 16 residues long. Germline CDR1 is ENHRY and CDR2 is SYGVKD. The CDR3 here is CASTQGPGTPGVEQYF. Written as DNA, the CDR3 is TGTGCCAGCACCCAAGGCCCCGGGACCCCTGGCGTCGAGCAGTACTTC.

This clonotype was recorded a few times. The chain uses TRBV19 and TRBJ1-5; D remains ambiguous. The CDR3 is 13 amino acids. Germline CDR1 is LNHDA and CDR2 is SQIVND (reference sequence). V gave up 7 bases and J gave up 6 bases, with 13 bases separating them. CDR3: CASKSVELQPQHF. CDR3 bases: TGTGCCAGTAAGAGCGTCGAGCTTCAGCCCCAGCATTTT.

Comment on this clonotype: Just one base apart from a much larger clone, this may be a read error. Without the conserved terminal phenylalanine or tryptophan, this CDR3 likely stems from a read error. This chain joins TRBV7-9 and TRBJ1-3, with 7 bases identical to TRBD1. The V segment lost 5 bases and the J segment 4 bases; nucleotides outside the gene matches: 8. The CDR3 is 15 amino acids. CDR1 and CDR2 (germline): SEHNR, FQNEAQ (reference sequence). CDR3 sequence reads: CASSAQGQGGNTIYL. The CDR3 DNA reads as TGTGCCAGCAGCGCACAGGGGCAGGGAGGAAACACCATATATCTT.

A few counts support this clonotype. The chain joins TRBV12-3 or TRBV12-4 to TRBJ1-5, with 9 bases that match TRBD1. The length of the CDR3 is 16 residues. After removal of 1 base from V and 3 bases from J, the junction contained 4 bases not matched to a gene. The CDR3 coding sequence is TGTGCCAGCAGTTTAGTAGGACAGGGGTTCAATCAGCCCCAGCATTTT. As protein: CASSLVGQGFNQPQHF.

The chain couples TRBV29-1 to TRBJ2-5; D remains ambiguous. This CDR3 has 12 amino acids. Trimming took 8 bases from V and 4 from J, leaving 14 bases between them. Germline V lookup: CDR1 SQVTM, CDR2 ANQGSEA. CDR3 residues: CSLVESGETQYF. The CDR3 nucleotides read TGCAGCTTGGTTGAGAGTGGAGAGACCCAGTACTTC. Complete variable domain (other parts from reference TRBV29-1 and TRBJ2-5): SAVISQKPSRDICQRGTSLTIQCQVDSQVTMMFWYRQQPGQSLTLIATANQGSEATYESGFVIDKFPISRPNLTFSTLTVSNMSPEDSSIYLCSLVESGETQYFGPGTRLLVL.

The V call is TRBV25-1, the J call TRBJ1-6; D may be TRBD1 (5 bases). CDR1 and CDR2 from the germline V gene are MGHDK and SYGVNS. V dropped 1 base and J dropped 9 bases, with 10 bases sitting between them. CDR3 length: 14 amino acids. The CDR3 DNA reads TGTGCCAGCAGTGAATCGGGGGTCGGTTCACCCCTCCACTTT. Residues: CASSESGVGSPLHF.

This clonotype has a count of ten or more. J is TRBJ1-4 and V is TRBV7-9; D may be TRBD1 (5 bases). Germline lookup yields CDR1 SEHNR and CDR2 FQNEAQ (reference sequence). V shed 5 bases and J shed 6 bases, with 19 bases lying between them. CDR3 size: 16 residues. CDR3 sequence: CASSPPRDSGDEKLFF. Written as DNA, the CDR3 is TGTGCCAGCAGCCCACCTCGGGACTCTGGGGATGAAAAACTGTTTTTT. The variable domain in full, with the rest retrieved from reference TRBV7-9 and TRBJ1-4, is DTGVSQNPRHKITKRGQNVTFRCDPISEHNRLYWYRQTLGQGPEFLTYFQNEAQLEKSRLLSDRFSAERPKGSFSTLEIQRTEQGDSAMYLCASSPPRDSGDEKLFFGSGTQLSVL.

This clonotype was recorded at least ten times. The rearrangement links TRBV19 to TRBJ1-2; D is uncertain. CDR1 LNHDA and CDR2 SQIVND come from the germline V gene (reference sequence). This CDR3 region has 14 residues. Trimming removed 7 bases from V and 5 bases from J, with 17 bases in between. The DNA of the CDR3 is TGTGCCAGTACCCATGGGAGGGAATGGTATGGCTACACCTTC. This codes for CASTHGREWYGYTF.